This TCR beta chain was captured by sequencing in a study of blood T cell repertoires in COVID-19. About the study: Whether acute or convalescent, the COVID-19 samples came from the United States, Italy and Spain. From T cells, B-cell-depleted T cells, or PBMCs came the material, which was cDNA or gDNA.

Participants came from roughly 23 US areas, aged roughly 18 to 89 years. The V and J ends lost 5 bases and 2 bases, in that order; junction bases with no gene match: 9. This CDR3 region has 15 residues. The germline V gene has CDR1 SGHAT and CDR2 FQNNGV. Repertoires were generated with immunoSEQ multiplex PCR, while TCRdb's copy carries only in-frame clones and drops some. This sample carries about 260,000 clones, roughly 88% of them seen once, and the ten largest clones take more than 2%. The sample taken for sequencing was PBMCs or T cells enriched from blood (not recorded which). The gene calls are TRBV11-2 and TRBJ2-7, with TRBD1 identical over 7 bases. The receptor was derived from a woman aged 45-59 years who had recovered from COVID-19. The CDR3 sequence: CASSLYRDSTYEQYF. For the CDR3, the DNA is TGTGCCAGCAGCCTCTACCGGGACAGCACCTACGAGCAGTACTTC.